This T cell receptor (beta chain) was documented in a study of cytomegalovirus exposure and HLA in healthy donors (dated by TCRdb to 2016 to 2017). Some background on the complete study: An earlier analysis of several hundred of the donors reported 250 to 350 Gb of sequence data and 117 million unique TCR beta sequences from some 180 million T cells. An early release covering 550 to 650 HLA-typed donors comprised approximately 300 gigabases of sequencing data and 85 million or so unique TCR sequences. Of the 398 genotyped donors, 70% to 90% were placed in the genetic ancestry cluster associated with self-reported Caucasian donors. The study aimed to test whether signatures of past pathogen exposure could be identified by cataloging public T cell receptors. The study used immunosequencing to profile the T cell repertoires of several hundred subjects and linked those repertoires to cytomegalovirus serostatus. Along with the roughly 710-subject first cohort, a separate validation cohort of over a hundred different subjects was used. To predict cytomegalovirus infection status, the study combined high-throughput TCR immunosequencing, statistical association of individual TCRs with disease status, and machine learning. A later analysis re-analyzed previously published TCR beta repertoires from 500 to 700 donors and added high-resolution HLA genotyping to study TCR occurrence patterns. Rather than using new phenotypic data, the later analysis identified candidate immune exposures from TCR beta sequences and from how often those sequences occurred across donors. In an earlier analysis of 500 to 650 of the donors, high-throughput TCR beta sequencing was used to judge whether each TCR beta V gene segment behaved as functional or pseudogenic. Donor age, sex, ethnicity and CMV serostatus were compiled alongside the repertoire data. In a later genetic analysis, genome-wide SNP genotypes for about 60% of the 666 donors were used, and that subset was treated as a discovery cohort. All discovery cohort repertoires had been generated on a single sequencing platform. Both class I and class II loci were covered by HLA typing, at four-digit resolution. Typing coverage varied by locus: about 620-630 donors for A, B, C, DRB1 and DQB1; approximately 520 for DQA1; over 600 for DPA1; more than 450 for DPB1. Five DR-DQ haplotypes were treated as single units for association and clustering because of strong linkage in the cohort. On average, roughly 240,000 unique TCR beta nucleotide sequences were sequenced per donor among 398 genotyped donors of the cohort, with approximately 18% of those sequences being non-productive. The research as a whole found: The study gave a list of under 200 TCR beta chains associated with cytomegalovirus. Compared with equally common non-associated chains, HLA-associated TCR beta chains in a later analysis were more clonally expanded and had lower generation probabilities. Because counts were too low, roughly 16 rarely observed V segments, including chromosome 9 orphons, were excluded from the earlier analysis of around 640 of the donors. In a later analysis, most CMV-associated TCR beta chains were found to appear HLA-restricted, with HLA associations seemingly driven largely by CMV exposure. Roughly uniform sequencing depth across donors was assumed in presence/absence analyses, although this assumption may not hold. For the cohort, immune exposure information was limited to CMV serostatus. Correlated functional status among segregating V segments might be attributable to linkage disequilibrium, but an unknown experimental factor could not be ruled out. Most TCR sequences were observed very rarely across donors, whereas some public TCRs were present in many individuals. At a false discovery rate of 0.05, a later analysis linked fewer than 20,000 TCR beta sequences to specific HLA alleles. In a later analysis, several top co-occurrence clusters were reported to appear linked to parvovirus B19, influenza, CMV and Epstein-Barr virus. The cohort was sequenced for TCR beta chains only, and without alpha or paired-chain data the features that could be detected were limited. Three of the identified cytomegalovirus-associated TCR beta chains were confirmed in vitro to be specific for cytomegalovirus antigens. The authors suggested that the approach could potentially be generalized to other disease states and immunological phenotypes. A cluster of highly shared sequence variants was judged likely to be a technical artifact of the sequencing pipeline. According to a later genetic analysis, donors in an Asian-associated ancestry cluster had fewer N-insertions in productive TCRs than the roughly 670-donor mean. A further reported finding was that TCR beta sequences accurately predicted the HLA-A and HLA-B alleles for most subjects in the first cohort. Some IMGT-functional V segments, including TRBV6-2 and TRBV6-3, could not be distinguished by the 87-base-pair reads and were therefore excluded. In an earlier analysis of about 600 of the donors, most TCR beta V segments appeared in productive rearrangements about 87% or about 30% of the time, broadly matching IMGT annotations. Cytomegalovirus status was reported to be diagnosed by the classifier with high specificity and sensitivity in both the original and validation cohorts. Strong co-occurrence of HLA alleles, especially DR and DQ, made assigning TCR associations to individual alleles difficult. Because HLA typing was unavailable for some donors at each locus, only the typed subset was used in association tests. A later genetic analysis associated a missense DCLRE1C variant with V-gene and J-gene trimming of TCR beta chains, and an independent cohort replicated the association. In a later analysis, the rate of TCR association differed among HLA loci, with DRB1 alleles having the most associated TCRs and HLA-C alleles having the fewest.

Regarding this clone: The antigen it binds to is not known. Base qualities are missing; no much larger clone stands one base away.

The method behind the library was the immunoSEQ multiplex PCR assay. For the multiplex PCR, a mixture combining 60 forward primers for TCR Vbeta segments and 13 reverse primers for TCR Jbeta segments was used. A multiplex PCR assay on genomic DNA amplified the CDR3 region of rearranged TCR beta genes. Amplified TCR beta libraries were sequenced as 87-base-pair reads on the Illumina HiSeq System. As for how the authors treated the data: In a later analysis, approximately 74 million unique TCR beta chains were counted across the roughly 670 repertoires, and about 9.9 million of these chains were shared by at least two donors. Raw reads were error-corrected and collapsed into unique sequences by a nearest-neighbor algorithm in which closely related sequences were merged to remove PCR and sequencing errors. CDR3 sequences were aligned to IMGT reference sequences to assign V, D and J gene segments. Each retained sequence needed at least a six-nucleotide match to both a V gene segment and a J gene segment. A rearrangement was called productive if the CDR3 had no stop codons and remained in frame with V and J, and every other rearrangement was called non-productive. CDR3 was defined according to IMGT convention as the region running from the second conserved V-encoded cysteine to the conserved J-encoded phenylalanine. The earlier analysis of 450 to 750 of the donors excluded any sequence lacking an unambiguous match to a single V gene segment. An earlier analysis of about 600 of the donors called V segments functional above 56.7% productive rearrangements and segregating when the between-donor standard deviation exceeded 5%. To diagnose cytomegalovirus status from the catalog of TCR beta chain sequences, a statistical classification framework was built. In a later analysis, TCR nucleotide sequences were compared against IMGT/GENE-DB human TR gene sequences so that V and J genes could be assigned. In a later analysis, CDR3 sequences and most-parsimonious VDJ recombination scenarios were assigned using the TCRdist pipeline. A later analysis defined each TCR beta chain by its CDR3 amino acid sequence plus V-gene family, and excluded reads lacking a unique V-gene family. A later analysis removed 550 to 650 highly shared, low-generation-probability nucleotide sequences to deal with suspected cross-contamination and a sequencing artifact. In a later analysis, a clonal expansion index for each public chain was calculated from normalized within-repertoire ranks of inferred template counts. In a later analysis, generation probabilities were computed with a VDJ recombination model fitted to out-of-frame rearrangements, and the resulting probabilities were checked against IGoR. In a later analysis, hypergeometric tests were used to score TCR-TCR, TCR-HLA and TCR-CMV co-occurrence, with a repertoire-size bias correction applied to TCR pairs. To estimate false discovery rates, a later analysis permuted the HLA or CMV assignments 20 times. In a later analysis, co-occurring TCRs were grouped using DBSCAN, and TCRdist sequence similarity was added for clustering within HLA-allele-positive subsets. For co-occurrence clustering, repertoires with fewer than 30,000 or more than 120,000 public chains were excluded, along with about five repertoires with anomalous nucleotide sharing. The immuneACCESS repertoire file appears here via TCRdb, limited to in-frame rearrangements. These files lack a portion of the clones; in checked studies, under half of the deficit traces to unresolved V genes, and the cause of the others is not known. That table supplies the V and J calls and clone size; D and trimming were determined from the DNA. The sample yields over 85,000 clones; over 65% were counted once. The ten largest clones add up to under 15% of the sample.

In total, roughly 710 healthy bone marrow donors made up the cohort. At the time of sampling, every cohort member was nominally healthy, though immune exposures that went unrecorded were likely present. The donor tested CMV seropositive and was one of the 289 seropositive cohort members. A peripheral blood sample was provided by each donor, and peripheral blood mononuclear cells were used for TCR beta sequencing. Genomic DNA was extracted from the blood cell samples with the Qiagen DNeasy Blood Extraction Kit. Based on the germline V gene, the CDR1 and CDR2 sequences are SGHVS and FQNEAQ. Including the terminal cysteine and phenylalanine, the CDR3 comprises 14 residues. Left in the record is the CDR3 DNA by itself, 42 bases read in frame from the first base. Deletion took 5 bases off V and 1 base off J, with a span of 11 bases between the germline ends.

The source is a man between 25 and 39 years old in good health and CMV-seropositive. The rearranged segments are TRBV7-8 and TRBJ1-1, with no confident D gene call. The sample was PBMCs. The CDR3 protein: CASSHSDTNTEAFF. The DNA sequence follows: TGTGCCAGCAGCCACTCAGACACGAACACTGAAGCTTTCTTT.